This T cell receptor beta chain was identified during a study of blood T cell repertoires in COVID-19. Study summary: Researchers got acute and convalescent COVID-19 samples from the United States, Italy and Spain. The analysed material was cDNA or gDNA that came from T cells, B-cell-depleted T cells, or PBMCs.

V was pared by 6 bases and J by 5 bases, with 10 bases of the junction left unmatched. There are 15 residues in the CDR3. Germline V gene lookup returns CDR1 MNHEY and CDR2 SMNVEV (reference sequence). In the authors' methods: It was from reference gene primer amplification that nucleated cell counts were estimated. Method: immunoSEQ multiplex PCR; TCRdb's copy keeps in-frame clones and lacks some. V and J calls and clone size are given by that table; D and trimming were obtained from the DNA. Of about 120,000 clones in the sample, around nine tenths were seen once. The gene calls are TRBV27 and TRBJ1-2, with 9 bases that match TRBD1. The material sequenced was peripheral blood. The TCR sequence derives from a human donor with acute or convalescent COVID-19. The donor label of this sample is uncertain. As DNA, the CDR3 is TGTGCCAGCAGATCTACAGGGGGCGTTACTTATGGCTACACCTTC. Translated: CASRSTGGVTYGYTF.